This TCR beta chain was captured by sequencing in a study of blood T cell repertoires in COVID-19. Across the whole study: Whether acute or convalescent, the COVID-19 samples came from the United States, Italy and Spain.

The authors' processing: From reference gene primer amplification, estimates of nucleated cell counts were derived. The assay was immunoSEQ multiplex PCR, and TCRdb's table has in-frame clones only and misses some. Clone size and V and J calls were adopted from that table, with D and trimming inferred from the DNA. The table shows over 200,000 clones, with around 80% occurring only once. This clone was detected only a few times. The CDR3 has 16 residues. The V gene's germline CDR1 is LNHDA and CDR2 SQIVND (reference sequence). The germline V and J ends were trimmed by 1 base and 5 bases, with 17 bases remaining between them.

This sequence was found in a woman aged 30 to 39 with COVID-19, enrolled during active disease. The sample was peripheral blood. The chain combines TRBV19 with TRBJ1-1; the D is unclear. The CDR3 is CASSIALWKTGTEAFF. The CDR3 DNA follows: TGTGCCAGTAGTATAGCGCTATGGAAAACCGGGACTGAAGCTTTCTTT.